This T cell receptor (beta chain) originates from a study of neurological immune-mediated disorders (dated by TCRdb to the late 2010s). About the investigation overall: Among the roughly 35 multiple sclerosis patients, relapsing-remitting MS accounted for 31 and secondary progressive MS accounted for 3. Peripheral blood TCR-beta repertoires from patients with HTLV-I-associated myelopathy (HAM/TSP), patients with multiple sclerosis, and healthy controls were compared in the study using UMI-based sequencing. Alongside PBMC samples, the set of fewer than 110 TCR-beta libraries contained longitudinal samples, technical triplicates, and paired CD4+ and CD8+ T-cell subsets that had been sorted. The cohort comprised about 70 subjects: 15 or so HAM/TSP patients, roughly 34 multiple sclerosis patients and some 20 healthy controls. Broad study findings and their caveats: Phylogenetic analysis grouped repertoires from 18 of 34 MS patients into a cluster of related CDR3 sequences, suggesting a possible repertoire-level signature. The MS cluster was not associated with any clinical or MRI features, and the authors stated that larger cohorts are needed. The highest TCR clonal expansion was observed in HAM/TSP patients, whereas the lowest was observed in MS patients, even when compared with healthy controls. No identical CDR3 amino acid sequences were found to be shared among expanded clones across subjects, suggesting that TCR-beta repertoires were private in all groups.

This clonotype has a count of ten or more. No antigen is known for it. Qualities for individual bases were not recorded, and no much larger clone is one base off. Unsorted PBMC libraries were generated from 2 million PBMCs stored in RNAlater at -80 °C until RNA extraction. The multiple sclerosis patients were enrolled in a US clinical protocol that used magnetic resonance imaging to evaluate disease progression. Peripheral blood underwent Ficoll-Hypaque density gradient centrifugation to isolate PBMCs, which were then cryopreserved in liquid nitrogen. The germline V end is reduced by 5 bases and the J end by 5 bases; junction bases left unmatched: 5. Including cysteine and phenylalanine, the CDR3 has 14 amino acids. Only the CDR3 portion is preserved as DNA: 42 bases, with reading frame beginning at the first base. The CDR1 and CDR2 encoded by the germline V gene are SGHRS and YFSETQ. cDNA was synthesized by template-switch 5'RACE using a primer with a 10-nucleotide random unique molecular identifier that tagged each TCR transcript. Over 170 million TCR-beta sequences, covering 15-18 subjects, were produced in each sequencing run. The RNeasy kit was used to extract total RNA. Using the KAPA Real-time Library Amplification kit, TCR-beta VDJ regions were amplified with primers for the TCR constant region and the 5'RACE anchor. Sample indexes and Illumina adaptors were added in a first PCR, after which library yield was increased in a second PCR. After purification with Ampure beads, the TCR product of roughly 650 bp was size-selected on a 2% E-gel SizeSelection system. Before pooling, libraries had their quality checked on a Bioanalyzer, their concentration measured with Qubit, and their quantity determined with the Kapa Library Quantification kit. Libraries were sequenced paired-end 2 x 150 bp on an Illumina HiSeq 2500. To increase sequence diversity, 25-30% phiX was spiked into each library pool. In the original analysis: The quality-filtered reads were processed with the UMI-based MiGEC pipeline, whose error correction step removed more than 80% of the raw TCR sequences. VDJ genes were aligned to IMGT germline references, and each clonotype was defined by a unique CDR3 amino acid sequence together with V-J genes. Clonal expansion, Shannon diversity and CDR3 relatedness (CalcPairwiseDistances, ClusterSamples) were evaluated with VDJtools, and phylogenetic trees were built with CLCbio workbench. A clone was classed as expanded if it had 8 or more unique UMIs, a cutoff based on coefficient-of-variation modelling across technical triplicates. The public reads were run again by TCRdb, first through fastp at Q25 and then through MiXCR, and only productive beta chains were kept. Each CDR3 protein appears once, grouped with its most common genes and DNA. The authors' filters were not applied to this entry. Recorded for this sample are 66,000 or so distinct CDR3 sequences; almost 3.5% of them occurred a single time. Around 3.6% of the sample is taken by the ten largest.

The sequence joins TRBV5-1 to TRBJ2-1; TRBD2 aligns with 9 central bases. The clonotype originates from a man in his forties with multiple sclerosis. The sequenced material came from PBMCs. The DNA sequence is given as TGCGCCAGCAGGGCTAGCGGGGCCCACAATGAGCAGTTCTTC. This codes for CASRASGAHNEQFF.